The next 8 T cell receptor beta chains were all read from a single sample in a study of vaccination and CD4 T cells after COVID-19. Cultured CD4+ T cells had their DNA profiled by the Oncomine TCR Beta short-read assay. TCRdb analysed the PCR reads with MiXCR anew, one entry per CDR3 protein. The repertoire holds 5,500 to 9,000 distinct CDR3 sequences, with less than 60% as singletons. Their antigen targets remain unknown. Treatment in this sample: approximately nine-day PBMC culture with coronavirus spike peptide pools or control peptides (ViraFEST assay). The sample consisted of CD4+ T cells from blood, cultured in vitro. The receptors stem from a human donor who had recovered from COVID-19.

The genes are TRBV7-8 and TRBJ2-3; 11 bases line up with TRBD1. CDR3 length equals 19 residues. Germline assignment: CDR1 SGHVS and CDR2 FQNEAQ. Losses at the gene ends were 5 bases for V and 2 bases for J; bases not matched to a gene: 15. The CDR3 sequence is CASSIPTNPGQGDTDTQYF. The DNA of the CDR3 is TGTGCCAGCAGCATCCCAACTAACCCGGGACAGGGGGACACAGATACGCAGTATTTT.

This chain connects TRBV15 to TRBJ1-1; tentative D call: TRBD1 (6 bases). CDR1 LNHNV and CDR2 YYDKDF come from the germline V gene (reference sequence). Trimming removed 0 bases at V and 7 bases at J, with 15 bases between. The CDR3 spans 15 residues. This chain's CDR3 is CATSREHRAPHEAFF. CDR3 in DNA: TGTGCCACCAGCAGAGAGCACAGGGCGCCCCATGAAGCTTTCTTT.

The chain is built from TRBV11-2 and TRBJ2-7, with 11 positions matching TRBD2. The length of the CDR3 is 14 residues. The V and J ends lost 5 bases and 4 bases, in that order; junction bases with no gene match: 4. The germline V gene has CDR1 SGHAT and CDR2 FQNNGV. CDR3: CASSPTSGSYEQYF. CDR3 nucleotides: TGTGCCAGCAGCCCTACTAGCGGGAGTTACGAGCAGTACTTC.

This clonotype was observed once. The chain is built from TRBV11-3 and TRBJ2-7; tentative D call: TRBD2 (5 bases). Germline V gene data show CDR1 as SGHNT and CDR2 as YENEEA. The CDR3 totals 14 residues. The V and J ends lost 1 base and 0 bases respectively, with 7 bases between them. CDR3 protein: CASSLGGSSYEQYF. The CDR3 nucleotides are TGTGCCAGCAGCTTAGGTGGGAGCTCCTACGAGCAGTACTTC.

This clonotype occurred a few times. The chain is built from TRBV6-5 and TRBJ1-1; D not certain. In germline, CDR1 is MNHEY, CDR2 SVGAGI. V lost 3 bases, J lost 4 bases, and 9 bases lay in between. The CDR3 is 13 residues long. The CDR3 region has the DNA TGTGCCAGCAGTTATGTTACGAGCACTGAAGCTTTCTTT. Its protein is CASSYVTSTEAFF.

Here the CDR3 DNA reads TGTGCCAGCAGCTTAGGGGGACAGGCGTTTTATCAGCCCCAGCATTTT. Its protein is CASSLGGQAFYQPQHF. The chain links TRBV7-2 to TRBJ1-5, with 8 bases aligning to TRBD1. CDR3 length: 16 amino acids. Germline CDR1 and CDR2: SGHTA and FQGNSA. V lost 1 base to trimming and J lost 5 bases; unmatched junction nucleotides: 7.

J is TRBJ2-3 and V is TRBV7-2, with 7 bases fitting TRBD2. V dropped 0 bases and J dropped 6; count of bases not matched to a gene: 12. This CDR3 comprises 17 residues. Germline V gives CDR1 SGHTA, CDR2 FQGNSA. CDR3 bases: TGTGCCAGCAGCTTAGCTGGAGCCCAGCGGGGTTACGATACGCAGTATTTT. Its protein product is CASSLAGAQRGYDTQYF.

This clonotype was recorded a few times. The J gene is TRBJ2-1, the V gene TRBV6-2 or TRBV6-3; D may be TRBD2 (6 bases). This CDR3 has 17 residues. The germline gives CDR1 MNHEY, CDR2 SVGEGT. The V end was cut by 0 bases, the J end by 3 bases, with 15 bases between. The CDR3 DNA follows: TGTGCCAGCAGTTACTCCCCAGTGCGGGGACTCTACAATGAGCAGTTCTTC. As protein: CASSYSPVRGLYNEQFF.